Shown below are 9 T cell receptor beta chains from a single sample sequenced in a study of CD8+CD57+ T cells in acquired aplastic anemia. The sequenced patients had an expansion of CD8+CD57+ cells seen by flow cytometry. The TCR beta profiling, which covered VDJ combination and CDR3 sequence, was carried out using genomic DNA as the template. TCRdb called the reads again in MiXCR, with one record for every CDR3 protein. This table has approximately 95,000 distinct CDR3 sequences, roughly two thirds appearing once. What was sequenced was sorted CD4+, CD8+, or CD8+CD57+ T cells (not recorded which) from PBMCs. The receptor source for this set is a human donor with aplastic anemia.

The chain employs TRBV7-9 and TRBJ2-7; the D gene could be TRBD1 or TRBD2 (5 bases each). V lost 7 bases to trimming and J lost 10 bases, with 23 bases between them. The CDR3 totals 14 residues. The germline V gene has CDR1 SEHNR and CDR2 FQNEAQ (reference sequence). CDR3 region: CASTTPGRLQDQYF. The CDR3 nucleotides are TGTGCCAGCACCACCCCGGGACGTCTCCAAGACCAGTACTTC.

In its sample, this clonotype was seen once. This sequence joins TRBV20-1 and TRBJ2-7; 7 bases fit TRBD2. Germline CDR1 DFQATT, CDR2 SNEGSKA (reference sequence). The CDR3 is 15 amino acids. Trimming took 0 bases from V and 2 from J; bases not matched to a gene: 7. The CDR3 region is CSAREFVGGTYEQYF. CDR3 bases: TGCAGTGCTAGAGAATTCGTCGGGGGGACCTACGAGCAGTACTTC.

The chain couples TRBV27 to TRBJ1-1, with D unresolved. Trimming removed 6 bases from V and 0 bases from J, with 11 bases in between. Per germline, CDR1 MNHEY and CDR2 SMNVEV (reference sequence). CDR3 length: 14 residues. The CDR3 sequence is CASRPGGMNTEAFF. The DNA of the CDR3 is TGTGCCAGCAGGCCAGGAGGAATGAACACTGAAGCTTTCTTT.

This chain links TRBV20-1 with TRBJ1-2; the match to TRBD1 covers 8 bases. Per the germline V gene, CDR1 is DFQATT and CDR2 is SNEGSKA (reference sequence). After removal of 4 bases from V and 8 bases from J, the junction contained 9 bases not matched to a gene. This CDR3 comprises 13 residues. Written as DNA, the CDR3 is TGCAGTGCTAAAAGGGGTTGGACAGGGGGCTACACCTTC. Residues: CSAKRGWTGGYTF.

This clonotype has a handful of counts. The chain has TRBV10-3 and TRBJ2-7; D might be TRBD2 (5 bases). The CDR3 totals 15 residues. V was cut by 0 bases and J by 0 bases, with 9 bases left in between. Germline CDR1 is ENHRY and CDR2 is SYGVKD. CDR3 loop: CAISESSAVSYEQYF. The CDR3 coding sequence is TGTGCCATCAGTGAGTCTAGCGCGGTCTCCTACGAGCAGTACTTC.

The V gene is TRBV7-9, the J gene TRBJ2-5, with unresolved D. The V gene lost 5 bases and the J gene lost 5 bases, with 9 bases spanning the gap. Germline V gives CDR1 SEHNR, CDR2 FQNEAQ (reference sequence). The CDR3 runs 12 residues. CDR3 loop: CASSVGEETQYF. The CDR3 DNA reads as TGTGCCAGCAGCGTGGGTGAGGAGACCCAGTACTTC.

J is TRBJ2-1 and V is TRBV20-1, with D possibly being TRBD1 (5 bases). V was clipped by 2 bases and J by 3 bases, with 5 bases between them. Germline loops: CDR1 DFQATT, CDR2 SNEGSKA (reference sequence). This CDR3 has 12 residues. In DNA, the CDR3 is TGCAGTGCTAGACAGGGCTACAATGAGCAGTTCTTC. Amino acid sequence: CSARQGYNEQFF.

The rearrangement joins TRBV15 to TRBJ2-5, with D perhaps matching TRBD2 (6 bases). Germline loops: CDR1 LNHNV, CDR2 YYDKDF (reference sequence). Trimming shortened V by 0 bases and J by 4 bases, and 12 bases separated the two germline ends. This CDR3 is 15 amino acids long. The CDR3 sequence: CATSRDSGGAETQYF. CDR3 nucleotides: TGTGCCACCAGCAGAGATAGCGGAGGGGCAGAGACCCAGTACTTC.

A note on this clonotype: The junction departs from germline at one end; a sequencing error may be responsible. The chain is built from TRBV5-1 and TRBJ2-7; possible D gene TRBD2, 7 bases. The CDR3 consists of 15 residues. Germline V gene sequence: CDR1 SGHRS, CDR2 YFSETQ. The CDR3 protein is CASSLELAGDYEQHF. DNA for the CDR3: TGCGCCAGCAGCTTAGAGTTAGCAGGGGACTACGAGCAGCACTTC.